This T cell receptor (beta chain) emerged from a study of T cell responses to AZD1222 COVID-19 vaccine. The repertoire was sequenced with immunoSEQ multiplex PCR; TCRdb's copy has only in-frame clones and lacks some. The table lists about 110,000 clones, around nine tenths of them singletons. The CDR3 covers 14 residues. Trimming at V came to 4 bases and at J to 1 base, leaving 4 bases not matched to a gene. The germline CDR1 and CDR2 sequences are KGHSY and FQNENV. This clonotype originated in an adult who received the AZD1222 COVID-19 vaccine. Sequencing was performed on peripheral blood, taken 28 days after the second AZD1222 dose. The chain recombines TRBV16 with TRBJ2-7; TRBD1 agrees at 7 bases. The CDR3 bases are TGTGCCAGCAGCCCTGGGACAGCATCCTACGAGCAGTACTTC. Its translation is CASSPGTASYEQYF.